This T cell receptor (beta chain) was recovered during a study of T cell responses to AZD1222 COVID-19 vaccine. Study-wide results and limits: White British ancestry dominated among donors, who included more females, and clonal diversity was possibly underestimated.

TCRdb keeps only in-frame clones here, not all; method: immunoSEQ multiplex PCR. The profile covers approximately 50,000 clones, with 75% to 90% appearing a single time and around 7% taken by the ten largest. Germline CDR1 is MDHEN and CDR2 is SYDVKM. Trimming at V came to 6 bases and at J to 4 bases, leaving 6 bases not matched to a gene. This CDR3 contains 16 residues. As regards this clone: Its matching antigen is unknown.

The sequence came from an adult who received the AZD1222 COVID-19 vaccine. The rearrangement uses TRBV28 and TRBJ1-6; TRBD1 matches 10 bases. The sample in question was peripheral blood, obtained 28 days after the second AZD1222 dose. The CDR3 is CASSNGGQGYNSPLHF. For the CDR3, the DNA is TGTGCCAGCAGCAATGGGGGACAGGGGTATAATTCACCCCTCCACTTT.